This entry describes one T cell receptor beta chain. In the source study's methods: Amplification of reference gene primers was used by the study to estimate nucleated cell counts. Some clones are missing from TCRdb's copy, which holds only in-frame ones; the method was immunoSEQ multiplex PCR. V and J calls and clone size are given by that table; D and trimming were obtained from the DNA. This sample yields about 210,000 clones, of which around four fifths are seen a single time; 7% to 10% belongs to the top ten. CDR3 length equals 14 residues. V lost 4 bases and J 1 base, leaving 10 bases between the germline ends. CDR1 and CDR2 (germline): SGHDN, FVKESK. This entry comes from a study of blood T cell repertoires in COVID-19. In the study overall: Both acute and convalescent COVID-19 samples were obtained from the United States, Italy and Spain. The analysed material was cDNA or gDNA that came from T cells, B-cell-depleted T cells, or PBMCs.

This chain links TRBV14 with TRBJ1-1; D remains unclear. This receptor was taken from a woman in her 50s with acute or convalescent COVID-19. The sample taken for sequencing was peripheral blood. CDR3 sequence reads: CASSLLDPNTEAFF. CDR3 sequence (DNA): TGTGCCAGCAGCCTCCTAGACCCGAACACTGAAGCTTTCTTT.